One and the same sample provided the 20 T cell receptor beta chains below, sequenced in a study of blood T cell repertoires in COVID-19. Data came from immunoSEQ multiplex PCR; TCRdb stores just in-frame clones and leaves some out. This sample has some 220,000 clones, with 70% to 90% found just once. The sample taken for sequencing was PBMCs or T cells enriched from blood (not recorded which). Every receptor here comes from a woman between 40 and 50 years old with acute COVID-19.

The genes are TRBV2 and TRBJ1-1; the match to TRBD1 covers 7 bases. Germline-derived CDR1 and CDR2 are SNHLY and FYNNEI. This CDR3 has 13 residues. The ends lost 8 bases at V and 0 bases at J; junction bases unmatched: 3. The CDR3 reads CASETGMNTEAFF. The CDR3 DNA follows: TGTGCCAGCGAGACAGGGATGAACACTGAAGCTTTCTTT.

This chain connects TRBV19 to TRBJ1-2; possibly TRBD1 for D (5 bases). V was pared by 3 bases and J by 3 bases, with 17 bases between. The germline V gene has CDR1 LNHDA and CDR2 SQIVND (reference sequence). This CDR3 region has 16 residues. The CDR3 loop is CASSIPPWAGYYGYTF. The CDR3 DNA reads as TGTGCCAGTAGTATCCCCCCTTGGGCAGGGTACTATGGCTACACCTTC.

In this sample, this clone turned up a few times. This chain uses TRBV5-5 with TRBJ1-2; tentative D call: TRBD1 (5 bases). Trimming cost V 2 bases and J 10 bases, with 12 bases left between them. The CDR3 totals 12 residues. The germline V gene has CDR1 SGHKS and CDR2 YYEKEE (reference sequence). The DNA for the CDR3 is TGTGCCAGCAGCTTTTGGGGGGAAAACTACACCTTC. Encoded protein: CASSFWGENYTF.

V is TRBV2 and J is TRBJ1-1, with D perhaps TRBD1 (5 bases). V was clipped by 9 bases and J by 7 bases, with 12 bases between them. The CDR3 extends over 11 amino acids. Germline V gene lookup returns CDR1 SNHLY and CDR2 FYNNEI. CDR3 coding DNA: TGTGCCAGAGGGGAGGGCGGTGAAGCTTTCTTT. This sequence encodes CARGEGGEAFF.

The CDR3 is CAIREFPGGDTQYF. For the CDR3, the DNA is TGTGCCATCCGGGAGTTTCCGGGGGGAGATACGCAGTATTTT. The V and J genes are TRBV10-3 and TRBJ2-3; 7 positions match TRBD2. Germline V gene data show CDR1 as ENHRY and CDR2 as SYGVKD. V lost 8 bases, J lost 5 bases, and 10 bases stayed unmatched. The length of the CDR3 is 14 residues.

The J gene is TRBJ1-1, the V gene TRBV6-5, with D perhaps matching TRBD1 (6 bases). The CDR3 runs to 15 residues. The ends were cut back, 6 bases at V and 4 bases at J, with 18 bases in the middle. CDR1 is MNHEY, CDR2 SVGAGI, per germline. The CDR3 region is CASSHSGGRSTEAFF. The CDR3 DNA is TGTGCCAGCAGCCACTCGGGGGGGCGCAGCACTGAAGCTTTCTTT.

The chain recombines TRBV6-5 with TRBJ1-1; D is undetermined. Trimming took 10 bases from V and 4 from J, leaving 22 bases between them. CDR1 MNHEY and CDR2 SVGAGI come from the germline V gene. This CDR3 is 15 amino acids long. The DNA of the CDR3 is TGTGCCACCGCGGCCGGGTCGACTGGGAGCACTGAAGCTTTCTTT. Amino acids: CATAAGSTGSTEAFF.

The gene calls are TRBV5-1 and TRBJ1-1, with D possibly matching TRBD1 (5 bases). This CDR3 comprises 14 residues. V gave up 0 bases and J gave up 5 bases, with 11 bases separating them. The germline V gene encodes CDR1 SGHRS and CDR2 YFSETQ. Here the CDR3 reads CASSLGGAGTEAFF. The CDR3 DNA is TGCGCCAGCAGCTTGGGAGGGGCGGGGACTGAAGCTTTCTTT. Supplemented by reference TRBV5-1 and TRBJ1-1, the full variable domain reads KAGVTQTPRYLIKTRGQQVTLSCSPISGHRSVSWYQQTPGQGLQFLFEYFSETQRNKGNFPGRFSGRQFSNSRSEMNVSTLELGDSALYLCASSLGGAGTEAFFGQGTRLTVV.

V is TRBV10-2 and J is TRBJ2-1; 8 positions match TRBD2. The CDR3 is 14 amino acids. J gave up 5 bases and V 10 bases, and 10 bases lay outside the gene matches. Germline V gene data show CDR1 as WSHSY and CDR2 as SAAADI. In nucleotides, the CDR3 is TGCGCCACCTACGGGGGGGGAACGGACAATGAGCAGTTCTTC. It encodes CATYGGGTDNEQFF.

V is TRBV29-1 and J is TRBJ1-1, with 7 bases identical to TRBD1. Germline trimming cut 4 bases from V and 4 bases from J; bases unmatched to any gene: 6. The CDR3 length is 13 residues. The germline CDR1 and CDR2 sequences are SQVTM and ANQGSEA. CDR3 bases: TGCAGCGTTGCGGCAGGGGGTTTCACTGAAGCTTTCTTT. Amino acids: CSVAAGGFTEAFF.

The chain recombines TRBV7-9 with TRBJ2-3; no firm D call. Germline CDR1 SEHNR, CDR2 FQNEAQ (reference sequence). This CDR3 spans 14 amino acids. V was clipped by 1 base and J by 6 bases, with 11 bases between them. The DNA for the CDR3 is TGTGCCAGCAGCTTAGGGGTCCTCGGGGATACGCAGTATTTT. Protein sequence: CASSLGVLGDTQYF.

This clone was observed once. J is TRBJ2-7 and V is TRBV3-1 (or the pseudogene TRBV3-2); 13 bases are a match to TRBD2. The germline V gene has CDR1 LGHDT and CDR2 YNNKEL (reference sequence). The ends lost 0 bases at V and 6 bases at J; junction bases unmatched: 8. This CDR3 spans 17 amino acids. The CDR3 loop reads CASSQETPGLAGSEQYF. In DNA, the CDR3 is TGTGCCAGCAGCCAAGAAACACCGGGACTAGCGGGGTCCGAGCAGTACTTC.

This clone was recorded a few times. The chain carries TRBV7-6 and TRBJ1-6; D is unclear. The CDR3 is 16 amino acids. Germline V gene data show CDR1 as SGHVS and CDR2 as FNYEAQ. Trimming left V 2 bases short and J 5 bases short, with 13 bases between. This CDR3 reads CASSLYTGINNSPLHF. DNA for the CDR3: TGTGCCAGCAGCTTATATACGGGAATTAATAATTCACCCCTCCACTTT.

This clone appeared a single time. V and J are TRBV7-3 and TRBJ2-5, with D possibly TRBD2 on 5 matching bases. From germline, CDR1 is SGHTA and CDR2 FQGTGA. The CDR3 has 16 residues. V lost 0 bases and J 1 base, leaving 12 bases between the germline ends. The CDR3 DNA reads as TGTGCCAGCAGCTTAACGCGCGCGGGCAGCCAAGAGACCCAGTACTTC. This gives the protein CASSLTRAGSQETQYF.

The chain joins TRBV5-1 to TRBJ1-1; unclear D gene. The CDR3 is 13 residues long. V was trimmed by 2 bases and J by 1 base, leaving 6 bases between them. Per germline, CDR1 SGHRS and CDR2 YFSETQ. DNA for the CDR3: TGCGCCAGCAGCTTAGAGGGGAACACTGAAGCTTTCTTT. As protein: CASSLEGNTEAFF.

The V and J genes are TRBV7-6 and TRBJ2-2; 7 bases line up with TRBD1. The CDR3 length is 15 residues. Germline V lookup: CDR1 SGHVS, CDR2 FNYEAQ. Trimming cost V 0 bases and J 7 bases; bases outside gene matches: 5. CDR3 loop: CASSLARDRHGELFF. CDR3 DNA sequence: TGTGCCAGCAGCTTAGCCCGGGACAGACACGGGGAGCTGTTTTTT.

J is TRBJ2-7 and V is TRBV29-1; 7 nucleotides line up with TRBD1. V dropped 4 bases and J dropped 2; count of bases not matched to a gene: 14. Per the germline V gene, CDR1 is SQVTM and CDR2 is ANQGSEA. This CDR3 is 16 amino acids long. Written as DNA, the CDR3 is TGCAGCGTTGTAGTTCCCGGACAGGACAAGGCCTACGAGCAGTACGTC. As protein: CSVVVPGQDKAYEQYV.

The chain couples TRBV12-5 to TRBJ1-2; weak D call: TRBD1 (6 bases). The CDR3 covers 13 residues. CDR1 and CDR2 (germline): LGHNT, FRNRAP. The V end lost 6 bases, the J end lost 7 bases, and 15 bases lay between the germline ends. CDR3 DNA sequence: TGTGCTAGTGGGCGGGGGGCGATCGGTGGCTACACCTTC. Its protein is CASGRGAIGGYTF.

The chain uses TRBV21-1 and TRBJ1-5. TRBV21-1 is recorded as a pseudogene. The CDR3 spans 18 residues. The CDR3 DNA reads as TGTGCCAGCAGCAAAGTTTGGGTCGGGCGGGATAGCAATCAGCCCCAGCATTTT. Its protein is CASSKVWVGRDSNQPQHF.

The chain combines TRBV18 with TRBJ2-3; 8 bases match TRBD1. The CDR3 covers 14 residues. CDR1 and CDR2 (germline): KGHSH, LQKENI. J lost 3 bases, V lost 4 bases, and 3 bases had no gene match. The CDR3 DNA sequence: TGTGCCAGCTCACGGACAGGGAGTACAGATACGCAGTATTTT. Protein product: CASSRTGSTDTQYF.